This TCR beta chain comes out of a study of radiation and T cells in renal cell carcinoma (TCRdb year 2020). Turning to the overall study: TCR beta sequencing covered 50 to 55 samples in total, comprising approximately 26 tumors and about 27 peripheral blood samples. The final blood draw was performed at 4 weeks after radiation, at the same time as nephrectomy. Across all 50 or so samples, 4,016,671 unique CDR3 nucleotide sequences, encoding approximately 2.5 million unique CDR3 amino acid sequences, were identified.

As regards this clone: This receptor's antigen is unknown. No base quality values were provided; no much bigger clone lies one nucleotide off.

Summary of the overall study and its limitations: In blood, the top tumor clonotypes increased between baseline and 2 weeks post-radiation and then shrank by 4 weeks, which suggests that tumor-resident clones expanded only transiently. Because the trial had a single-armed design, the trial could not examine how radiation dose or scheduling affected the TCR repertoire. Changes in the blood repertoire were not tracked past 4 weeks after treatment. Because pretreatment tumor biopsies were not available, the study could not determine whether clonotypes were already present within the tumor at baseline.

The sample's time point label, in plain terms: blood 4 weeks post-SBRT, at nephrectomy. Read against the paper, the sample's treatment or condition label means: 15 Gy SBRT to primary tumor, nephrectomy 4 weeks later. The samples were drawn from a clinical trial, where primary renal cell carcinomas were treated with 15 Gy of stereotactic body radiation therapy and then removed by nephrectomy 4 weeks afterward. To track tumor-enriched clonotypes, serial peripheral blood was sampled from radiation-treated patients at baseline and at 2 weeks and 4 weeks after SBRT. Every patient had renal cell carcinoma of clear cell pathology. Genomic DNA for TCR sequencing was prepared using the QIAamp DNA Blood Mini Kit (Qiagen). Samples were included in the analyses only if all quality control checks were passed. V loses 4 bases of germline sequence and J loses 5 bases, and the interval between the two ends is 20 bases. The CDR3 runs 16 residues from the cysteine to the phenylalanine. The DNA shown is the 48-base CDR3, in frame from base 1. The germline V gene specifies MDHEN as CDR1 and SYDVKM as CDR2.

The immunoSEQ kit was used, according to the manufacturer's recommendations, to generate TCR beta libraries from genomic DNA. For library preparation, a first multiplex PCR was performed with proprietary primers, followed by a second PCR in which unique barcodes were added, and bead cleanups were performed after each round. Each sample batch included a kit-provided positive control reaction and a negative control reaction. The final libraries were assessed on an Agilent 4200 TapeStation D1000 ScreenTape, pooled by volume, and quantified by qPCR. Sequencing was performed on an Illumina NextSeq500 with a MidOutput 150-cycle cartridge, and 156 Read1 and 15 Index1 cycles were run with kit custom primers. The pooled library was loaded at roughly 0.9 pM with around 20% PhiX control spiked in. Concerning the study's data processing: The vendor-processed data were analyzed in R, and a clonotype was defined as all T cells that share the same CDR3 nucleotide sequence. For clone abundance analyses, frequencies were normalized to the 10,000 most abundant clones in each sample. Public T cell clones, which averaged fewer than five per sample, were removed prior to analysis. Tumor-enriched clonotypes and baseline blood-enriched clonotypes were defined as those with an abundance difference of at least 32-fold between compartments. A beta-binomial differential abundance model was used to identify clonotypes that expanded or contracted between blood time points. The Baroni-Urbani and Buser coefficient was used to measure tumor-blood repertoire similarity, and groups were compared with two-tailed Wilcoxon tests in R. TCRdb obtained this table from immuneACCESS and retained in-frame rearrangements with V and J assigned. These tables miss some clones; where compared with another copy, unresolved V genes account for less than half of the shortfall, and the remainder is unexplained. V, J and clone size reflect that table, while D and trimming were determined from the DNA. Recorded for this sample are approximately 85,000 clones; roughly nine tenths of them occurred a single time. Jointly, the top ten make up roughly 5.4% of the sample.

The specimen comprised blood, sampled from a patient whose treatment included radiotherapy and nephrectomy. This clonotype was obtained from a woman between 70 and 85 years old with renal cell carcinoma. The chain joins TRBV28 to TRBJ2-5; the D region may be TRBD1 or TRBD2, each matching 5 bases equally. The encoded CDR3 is CASSSPGGTFRETQYF. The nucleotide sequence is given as TGTGCCAGCAGTTCCCCTGGGGGTACCTTTAGGGAGACCCAGTACTTC. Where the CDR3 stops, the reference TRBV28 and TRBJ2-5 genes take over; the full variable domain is DVKVTQSSRYLVKRTGEKVFLECVQDMDHENMFWYRQDPGLGLRLIYFSYDVKMKEKGDIPEGYSVSREKKERFSLILESASTNQTSMYLCASSSPGGTFRETQYFGPGTRLLVL.